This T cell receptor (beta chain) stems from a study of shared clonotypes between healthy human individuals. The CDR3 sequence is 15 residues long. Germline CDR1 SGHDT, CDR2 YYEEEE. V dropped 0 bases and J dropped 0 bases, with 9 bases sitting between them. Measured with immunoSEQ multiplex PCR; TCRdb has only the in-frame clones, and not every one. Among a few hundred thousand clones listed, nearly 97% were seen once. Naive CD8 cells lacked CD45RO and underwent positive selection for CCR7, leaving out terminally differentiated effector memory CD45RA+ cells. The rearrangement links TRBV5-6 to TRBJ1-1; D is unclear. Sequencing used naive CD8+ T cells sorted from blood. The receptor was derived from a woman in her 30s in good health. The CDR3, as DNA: TGTGCCAGCAGCTTGGTTGCAGACATGAACACTGAAGCTTTCTTT. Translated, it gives CASSLVADMNTEAFF. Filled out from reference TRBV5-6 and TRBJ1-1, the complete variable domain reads DAGVTQSPTHLIKTRGQQVTLRCSPKSGHDTVSWYQQALGQGPQFIFQYYEEEERQRGNFPDRFSGHQFPNYSSELNVNALLLGDSALYLCASSLVADMNTEAFFGQGTRLTVV.